This TCR beta chain was obtained from a study of T cell repertoires in cytomegalovirus infection. Trimming left V 11 bases short and J 2 bases short, with 12 bases between. CDR3 length equals 12 residues. Germline V gene data show CDR1 as MGHDK and CDR2 as SYGVNS. TCRdb re-derived calls from the reads in MiXCR, one entry per CDR3 protein. The sample lists about 900,000 distinct CDR3 sequences; around 32% were seen once. Study observations and caveats: Ex vivo responses were dominated by HLA-C-restricted CMV-specific TCR beta clonotypes.

Comment on this clonotype: Its antigen remains unknown.

The material was cultured CD8+ T cells from PBMCs, obtained from culture after CMV antigen stimulation. The J gene is TRBJ2-5, the V gene TRBV25-1; D uncertain. The receptor's source is a human donor in good health (CMV status not recorded). Some clones in this sample may be carry-over from other donors' samples. The CDR3 loop is CAASRLQETQYF. As DNA, the CDR3 is TGTGCCGCGAGCAGGTTACAAGAGACCCAGTACTTC.